This T cell receptor (beta chain) derives from a study of cytomegalovirus exposure and HLA in healthy donors. Study summary: As an earlier analysis found, about 200 million T cells yielded about 120 million unique TCR beta sequences. Of all 400 or so donors who were genotyped, under 90% belonged to the Caucasian-associated ancestry cluster.

A remark on this clone: Its antigen is currently unknown.

PCR used 60 Vbeta primers and 13 Jbeta primers. Profiled with immunoSEQ multiplex PCR; TCRdb holds only in-frame clones, not every one. The sample records about 100,000 clones, around 79% being singletons. Notes on the study in general: In presence/absence analyses, roughly uniform sequencing depth across donors was assumed. Some TCR beta chains (164 of them) were listed as cytomegalovirus-associated.

The CDR3 consists of 12 residues. V was trimmed by 9 bases and J by 3 bases, leaving 13 bases between them. The rearrangement links TRBV5-3 to TRBJ2-7, with D possibly being TRBD2 (6 bases). TRBV5-3 is filed as an ORF, its function uncertain. The sequenced sample was PBMCs. This clonotype was sampled from a woman aged 40 to 50 in good health and CMV-seronegative. This CDR3 reads CATNSGVYEQYF. Here the CDR3 DNA reads TGTGCCACGAATAGCGGAGTCTACGAGCAGTACTTC.